What follows are 8 T cell receptor beta chains derived from one specimen sequenced in a study of neoadjuvant anti-PD-1 for oral cavity cancer (dated by TCRdb to the early 2020s). Library preparation used the immunoSEQ multiplex PCR assay. TCRdb retrieved this table from immuneACCESS and kept in-frame rearrangements only. Not all clones are present; in checked studies, unresolved V genes account for under half, and no reason is known for the remainder. The sample profile shows about 80,000 clones; 84% of them were found once. The ten largest clones capture around 3.1% of the sample. The sample's time point label, decoded: before neoadjuvant nivolumab. Specimen: PBMCs, collected before nivolumab (anti-PD-1) treatment. The source of these receptors is a person aged 35 to 85 with oral cavity squamous cell carcinoma.

The chain combines TRBV10-3 with TRBJ2-3, with D perhaps TRBD2 (5 bases). Germline CDR1 reads ENHRY; CDR2 reads SYGVKD. Trimming cost V 5 bases and J 2 bases, with 11 bases left between them. The CDR3 runs to 14 residues. CDR3 coding DNA: TGTGCCATCAGTCGTGAGGGAGACACAGATACGCAGTATTTT. Its protein is CAISREGDTDTQYF.

CDR3 protein: CASSLRESAEQYF. CDR3 coding DNA: TGTGCCAGCAGCTTACGGGAGAGCGCCGAGCAGTACTTC. V is TRBV7-9 and J is TRBJ2-7; D may be TRBD2 (6 bases). This CDR3 is built from 13 residues. Trimming cost V 2 bases and J 6 bases, with 11 bases left between them. Per the germline V gene, CDR1 is SEHNR and CDR2 is FQNEAQ (reference sequence).

The V call is TRBV5-1, the J call TRBJ2-7; D is tentatively TRBD1 or TRBD2 (5 bases each). Germline CDR1 reads SGHRS; CDR2 reads YFSETQ. The CDR3 length is 14 residues. Trimming left V 0 bases short and J 6 bases short, with 13 bases between. The CDR3 DNA is TGCGCCAGCAGCTTGGAGGGGAGTAGGGTCGAGCAGTACTTC. Translation: CASSLEGSRVEQYF. Filled out from reference TRBV5-1 and TRBJ2-7, the complete variable domain reads KAGVTQTPRYLIKTRGQQVTLSCSPISGHRSVSWYQQTPGQGLQFLFEYFSETQRNKGNFPGRFSGRQFSNSRSEMNVSTLELGDSALYLCASSLEGSRVEQYFGPGTRLTVT.

J is TRBJ2-3 and V is TRBV30, with D possibly being TRBD1 or TRBD2 (5 bases each). The CDR3 totals 17 residues. V shed 4 bases and J shed 1 base, with 21 bases lying between them. Germline-derived CDR1 and CDR2 are GTSNPN and SVGIG (reference sequence). The CDR3 spells CAWKEDKGLVGTDTQYF. As DNA, the CDR3 is TGTGCCTGGAAGGAGGACAAGGGCCTAGTCGGCACAGATACGCAGTATTTT.

This chain joins TRBV7-2 and TRBJ2-2, with 10 bases that match TRBD1. The CDR3 loop spans 16 amino acids. With 0 bases clipped from V and 6 bases from J, the junction kept 4 bases outside the gene matches. Germline V gene lookup returns CDR1 SGHTA and CDR2 FQGNSA. The chain's CDR3 is CASSLAWTGGPGELFF. CDR3 coding DNA: TGTGCCAGCAGCTTAGCGTGGACAGGGGGTCCCGGGGAGCTGTTTTTT.

The gene calls are TRBV13 and TRBJ1-2; 7 bases agree with TRBD1. J was trimmed by 6 bases and V by 5 bases; bases with no gene match: 9. Germline CDR1 reads PRHDT; CDR2 reads FYEKMQ (reference sequence). The CDR3 contains 14 residues. This CDR3 reads CASSETGFSHGYTF. The CDR3 nucleotides read TGTGCCAGCAGCGAGACAGGGTTTTCACATGGCTACACCTTC.

As for this clone: The same CDR3 also results from other DNA sequences found in this sample. The CDR3 sequence is CASSEAGEAFF. CDR3 in DNA: TGTGCCAGCAGTGAAGCGGGTGAGGCTTTCTTT. The chain uses TRBV2 and TRBJ1-1; D unclear. With 0 bases removed from V and 11 bases from J, the gap between germline ends came to 7 bases. The CDR3 loop spans 11 amino acids. The germline CDR1 and CDR2 sequences are SNHLY and FYNNEI.

The rearrangement uses TRBV5-6 and TRBJ2-3, with D perhaps TRBD2 (6 bases). The germline V gene encodes CDR1 SGHDT and CDR2 YYEEEE. The CDR3 extends over 14 amino acids. The V end was cut by 0 bases, the J end by 1 base, with 6 bases between. CDR3: CASSLGGGTDTQYF. CDR3 DNA sequence: TGTGCCAGCAGCTTGGGGGGGGGCACAGATACGCAGTATTTT.